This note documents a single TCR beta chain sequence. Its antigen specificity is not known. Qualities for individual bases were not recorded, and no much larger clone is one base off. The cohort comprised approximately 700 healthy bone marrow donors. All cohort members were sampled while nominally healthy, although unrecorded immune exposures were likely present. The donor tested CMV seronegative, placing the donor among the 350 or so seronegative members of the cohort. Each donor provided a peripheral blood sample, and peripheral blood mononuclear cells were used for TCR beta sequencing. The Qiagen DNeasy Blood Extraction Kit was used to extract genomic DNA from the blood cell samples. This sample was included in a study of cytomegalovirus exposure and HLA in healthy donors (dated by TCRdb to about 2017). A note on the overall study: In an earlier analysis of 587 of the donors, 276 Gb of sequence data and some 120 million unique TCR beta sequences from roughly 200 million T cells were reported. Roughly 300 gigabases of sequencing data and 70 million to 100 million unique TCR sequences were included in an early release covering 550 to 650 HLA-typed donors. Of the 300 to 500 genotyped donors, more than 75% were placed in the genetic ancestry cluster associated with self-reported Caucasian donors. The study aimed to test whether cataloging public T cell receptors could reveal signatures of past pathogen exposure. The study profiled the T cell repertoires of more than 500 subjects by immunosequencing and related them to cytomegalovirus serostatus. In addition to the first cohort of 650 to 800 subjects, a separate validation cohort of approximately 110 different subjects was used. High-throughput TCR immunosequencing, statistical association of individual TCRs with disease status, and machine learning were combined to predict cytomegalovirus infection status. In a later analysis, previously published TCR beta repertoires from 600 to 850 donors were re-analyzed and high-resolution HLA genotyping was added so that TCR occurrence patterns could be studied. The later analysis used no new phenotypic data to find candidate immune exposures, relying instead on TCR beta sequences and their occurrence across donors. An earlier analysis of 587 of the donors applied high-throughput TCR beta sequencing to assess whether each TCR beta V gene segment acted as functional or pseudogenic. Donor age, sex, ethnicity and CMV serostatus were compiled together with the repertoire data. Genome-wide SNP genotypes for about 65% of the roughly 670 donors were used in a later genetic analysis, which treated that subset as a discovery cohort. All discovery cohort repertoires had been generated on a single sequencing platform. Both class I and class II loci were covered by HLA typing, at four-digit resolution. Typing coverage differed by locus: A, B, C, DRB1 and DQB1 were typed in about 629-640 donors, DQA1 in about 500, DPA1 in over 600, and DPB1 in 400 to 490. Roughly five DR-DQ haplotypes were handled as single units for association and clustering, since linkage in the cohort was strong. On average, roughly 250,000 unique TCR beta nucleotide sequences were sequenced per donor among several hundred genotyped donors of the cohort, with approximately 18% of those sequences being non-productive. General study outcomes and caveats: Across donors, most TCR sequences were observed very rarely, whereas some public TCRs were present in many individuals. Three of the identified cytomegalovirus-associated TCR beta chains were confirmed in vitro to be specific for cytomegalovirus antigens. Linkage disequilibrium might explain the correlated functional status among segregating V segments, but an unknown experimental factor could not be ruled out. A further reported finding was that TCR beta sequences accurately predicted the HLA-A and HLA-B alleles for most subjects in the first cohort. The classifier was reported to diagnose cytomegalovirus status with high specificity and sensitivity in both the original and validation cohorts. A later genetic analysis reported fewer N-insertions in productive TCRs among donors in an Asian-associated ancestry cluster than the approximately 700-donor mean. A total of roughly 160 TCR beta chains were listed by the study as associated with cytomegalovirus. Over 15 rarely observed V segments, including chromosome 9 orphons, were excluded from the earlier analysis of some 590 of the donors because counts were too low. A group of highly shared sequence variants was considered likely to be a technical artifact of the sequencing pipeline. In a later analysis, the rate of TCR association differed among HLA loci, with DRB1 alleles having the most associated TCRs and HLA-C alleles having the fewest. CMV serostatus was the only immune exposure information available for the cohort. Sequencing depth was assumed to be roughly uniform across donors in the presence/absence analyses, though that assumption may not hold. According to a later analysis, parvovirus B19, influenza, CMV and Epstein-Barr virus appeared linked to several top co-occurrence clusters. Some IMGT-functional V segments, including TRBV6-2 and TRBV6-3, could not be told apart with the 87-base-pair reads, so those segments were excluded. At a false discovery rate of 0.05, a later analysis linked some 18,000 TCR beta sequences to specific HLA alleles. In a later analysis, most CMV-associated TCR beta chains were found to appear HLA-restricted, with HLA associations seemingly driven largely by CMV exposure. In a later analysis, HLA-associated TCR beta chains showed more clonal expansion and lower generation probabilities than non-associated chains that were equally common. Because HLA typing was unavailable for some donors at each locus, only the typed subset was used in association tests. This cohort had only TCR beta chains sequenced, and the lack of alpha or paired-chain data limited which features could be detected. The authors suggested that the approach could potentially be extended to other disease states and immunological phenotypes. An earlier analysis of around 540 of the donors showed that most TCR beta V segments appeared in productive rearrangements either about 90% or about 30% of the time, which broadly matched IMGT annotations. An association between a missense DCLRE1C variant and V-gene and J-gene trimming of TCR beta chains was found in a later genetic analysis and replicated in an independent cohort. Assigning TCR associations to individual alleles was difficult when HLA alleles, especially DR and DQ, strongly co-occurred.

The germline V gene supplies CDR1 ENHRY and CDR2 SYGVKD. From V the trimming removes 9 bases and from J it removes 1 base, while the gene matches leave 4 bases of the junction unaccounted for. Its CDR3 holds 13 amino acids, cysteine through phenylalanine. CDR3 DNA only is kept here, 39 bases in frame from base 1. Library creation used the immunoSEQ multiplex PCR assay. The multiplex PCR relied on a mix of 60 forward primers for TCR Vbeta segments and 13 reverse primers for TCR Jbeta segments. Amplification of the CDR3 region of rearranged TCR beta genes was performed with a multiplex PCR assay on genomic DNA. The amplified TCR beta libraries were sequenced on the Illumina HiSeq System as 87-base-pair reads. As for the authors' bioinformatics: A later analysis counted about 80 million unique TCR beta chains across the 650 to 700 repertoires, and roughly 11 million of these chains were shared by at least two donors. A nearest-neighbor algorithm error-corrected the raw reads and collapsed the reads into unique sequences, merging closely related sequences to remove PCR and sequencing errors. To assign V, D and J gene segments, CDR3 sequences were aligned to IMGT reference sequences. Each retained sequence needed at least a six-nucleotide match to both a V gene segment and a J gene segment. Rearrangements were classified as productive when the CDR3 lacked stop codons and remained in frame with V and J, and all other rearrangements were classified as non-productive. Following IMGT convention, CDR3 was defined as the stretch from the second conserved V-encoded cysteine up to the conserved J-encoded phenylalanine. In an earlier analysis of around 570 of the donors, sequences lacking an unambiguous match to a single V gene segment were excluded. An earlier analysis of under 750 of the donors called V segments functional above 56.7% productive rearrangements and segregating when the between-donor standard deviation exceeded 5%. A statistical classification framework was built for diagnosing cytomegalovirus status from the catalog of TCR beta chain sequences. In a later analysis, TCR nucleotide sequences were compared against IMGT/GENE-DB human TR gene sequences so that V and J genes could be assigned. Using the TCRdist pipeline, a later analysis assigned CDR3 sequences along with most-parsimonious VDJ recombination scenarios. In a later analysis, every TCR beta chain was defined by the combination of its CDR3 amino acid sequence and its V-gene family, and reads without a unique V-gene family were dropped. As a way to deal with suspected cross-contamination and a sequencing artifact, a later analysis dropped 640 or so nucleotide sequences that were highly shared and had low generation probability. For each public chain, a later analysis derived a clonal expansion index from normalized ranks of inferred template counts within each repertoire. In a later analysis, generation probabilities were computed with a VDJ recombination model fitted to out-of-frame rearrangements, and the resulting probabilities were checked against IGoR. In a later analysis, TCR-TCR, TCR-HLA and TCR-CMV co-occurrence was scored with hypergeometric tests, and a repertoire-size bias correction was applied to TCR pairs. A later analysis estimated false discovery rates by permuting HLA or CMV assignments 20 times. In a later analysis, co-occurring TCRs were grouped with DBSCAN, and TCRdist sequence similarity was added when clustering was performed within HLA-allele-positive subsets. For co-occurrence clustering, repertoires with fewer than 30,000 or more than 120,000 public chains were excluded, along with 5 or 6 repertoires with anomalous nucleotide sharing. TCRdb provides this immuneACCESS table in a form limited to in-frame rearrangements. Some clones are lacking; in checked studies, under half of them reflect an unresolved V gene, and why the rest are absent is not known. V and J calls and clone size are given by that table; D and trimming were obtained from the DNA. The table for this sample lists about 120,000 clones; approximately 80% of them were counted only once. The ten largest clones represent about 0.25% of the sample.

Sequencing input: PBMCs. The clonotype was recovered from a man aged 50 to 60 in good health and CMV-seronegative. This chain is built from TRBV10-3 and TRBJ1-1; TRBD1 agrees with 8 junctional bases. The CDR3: CAMAGGQNTEAFF. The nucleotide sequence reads TGTGCCATGGCAGGGGGCCAGAACACTGAAGCTTTCTTT.